The clone carrying this T cell receptor (beta chain) was seen at least ten times. Preparation of the TCRbeta library was carried out with unique molecular identifiers. TCRdb itself ran the PCR reads through MiXCR, one entry per CDR3 protein. This repertoire shows about 610,000 distinct CDR3 sequences, about 10% found once; its top ten account for around 4%. Germline CDR1 is SGHDT and CDR2 is YYEEEE. The ends lost 2 bases at V and 6 bases at J; junction bases unmatched: 4. This CDR3 comprises 14 residues. This sample is drawn from a study of T-cell reconstitution after alpha-beta-depleted transplantation in children.

The sample in question was PBMCs from the stem cell graft donor, obtained from the stem cell graft. V usage is TRBV5-6 and J usage is TRBJ2-3, with 9 bases fitting TRBD2. The clonotype was recovered from a human donor who donated a stem cell graft to a child with acute myeloid leukemia. CDR3 in amino acids: CASSFRTSADTQYF. The DNA for the CDR3 is TGTGCCAGCAGCTTTCGGACTAGCGCGGATACGCAGTATTTT.